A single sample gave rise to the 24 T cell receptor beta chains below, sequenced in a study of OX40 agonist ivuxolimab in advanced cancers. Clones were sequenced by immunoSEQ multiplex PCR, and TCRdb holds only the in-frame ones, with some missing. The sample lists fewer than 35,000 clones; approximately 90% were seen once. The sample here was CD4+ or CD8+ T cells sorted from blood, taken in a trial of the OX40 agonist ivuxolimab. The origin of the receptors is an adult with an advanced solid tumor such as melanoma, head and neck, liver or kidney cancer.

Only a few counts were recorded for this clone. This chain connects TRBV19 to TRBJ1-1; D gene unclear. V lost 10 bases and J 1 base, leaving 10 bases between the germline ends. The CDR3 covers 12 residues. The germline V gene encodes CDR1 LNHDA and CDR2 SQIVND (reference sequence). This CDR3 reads CAIRVGNTEAFF. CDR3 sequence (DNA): TGTGCCATCCGGGTTGGGAACACTGAAGCTTTCTTT.

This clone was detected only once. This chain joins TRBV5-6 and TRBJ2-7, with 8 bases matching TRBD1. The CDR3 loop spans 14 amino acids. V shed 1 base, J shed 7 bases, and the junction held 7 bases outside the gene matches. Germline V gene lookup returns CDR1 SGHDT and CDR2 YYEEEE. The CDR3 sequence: CASSLYRGSEEQYF. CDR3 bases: TGTGCCAGCAGCTTGTACAGGGGGTCTGAAGAGCAGTACTTC.

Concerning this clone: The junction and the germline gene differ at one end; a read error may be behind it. The CDR3, as DNA: TGTGTCAGCAGCGCCAGACCGCCGGACCCTTCCTTATACGAGCAGTACTTC. Residues: CVSSARPPDPSLYEQYF. V and J are TRBV27 and TRBJ2-7; D gene uncertain. Germline CDR1 reads MNHEY; CDR2 reads SMNVEV (reference sequence). The CDR3 is 17 amino acids.

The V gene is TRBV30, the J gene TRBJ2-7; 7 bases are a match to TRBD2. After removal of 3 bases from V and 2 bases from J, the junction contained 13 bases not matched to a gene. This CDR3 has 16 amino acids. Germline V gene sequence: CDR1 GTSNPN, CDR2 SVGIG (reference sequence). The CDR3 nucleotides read TGTGCCTGGAGCCCGGCCGCGCTAGCGGTTACCTACGAGCAGTACTTC. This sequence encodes CAWSPAALAVTYEQYF.

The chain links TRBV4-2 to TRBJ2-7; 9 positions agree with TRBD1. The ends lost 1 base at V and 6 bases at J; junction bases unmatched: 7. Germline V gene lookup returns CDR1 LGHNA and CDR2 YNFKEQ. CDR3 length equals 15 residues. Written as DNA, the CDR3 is TGTGCCAGCAGCCAAGGGTCGGGACAGGGAACCGAGCAGTACTTC. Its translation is CASSQGSGQGTEQYF.

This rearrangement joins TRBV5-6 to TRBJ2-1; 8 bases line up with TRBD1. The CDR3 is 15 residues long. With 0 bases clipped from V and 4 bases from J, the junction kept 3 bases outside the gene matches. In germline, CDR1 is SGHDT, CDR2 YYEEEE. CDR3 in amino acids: CASSLGQGQYNEQFF. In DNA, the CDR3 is TGTGCCAGCAGCTTGGGACAGGGGCAGTACAATGAGCAGTTCTTC.

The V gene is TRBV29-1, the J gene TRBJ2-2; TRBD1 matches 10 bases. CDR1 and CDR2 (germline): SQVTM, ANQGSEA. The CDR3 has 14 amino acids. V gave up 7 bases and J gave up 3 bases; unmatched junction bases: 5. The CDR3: CSATGTGDTGELFF. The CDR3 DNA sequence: TGCAGCGCTACCGGGACAGGGGACACCGGGGAGCTGTTTTTT.

CDR3 DNA: TGTGCCAGCAGCAACCCTGGGGGAGAGACCCAGTACTTC. Translating it yields CASSNPGGETQYF. V and J are TRBV27 and TRBJ2-5; D is possibly TRBD1 or TRBD2 (5 bases each). Germline V lookup: CDR1 MNHEY, CDR2 SMNVEV (reference sequence). The CDR3 extends over 13 amino acids. V lost 6 bases and J lost 4, with 12 bases in between.

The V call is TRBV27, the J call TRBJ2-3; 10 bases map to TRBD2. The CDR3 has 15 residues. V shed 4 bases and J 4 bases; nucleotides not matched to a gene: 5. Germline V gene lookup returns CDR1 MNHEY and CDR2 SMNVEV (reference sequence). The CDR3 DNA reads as TGTGCCAGCAGTTCCAGCGGGGGGGCCCCAGATACGCAGTATTTT. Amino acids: CASSSSGGAPDTQYF.

The CDR3 DNA sequence: TGTGCCAGTAGTCAGGGGGCAACAGAGACCCAGTACTTC. Its protein is CASSQGATETQYF. This chain connects TRBV19 to TRBJ2-5, with 8 bases identical to TRBD1. In germline, CDR1 is LNHDA, CDR2 SQIVND (reference sequence). This CDR3 spans 13 amino acids. V dropped 5 bases and J dropped 4; count of bases not matched to a gene: 3.

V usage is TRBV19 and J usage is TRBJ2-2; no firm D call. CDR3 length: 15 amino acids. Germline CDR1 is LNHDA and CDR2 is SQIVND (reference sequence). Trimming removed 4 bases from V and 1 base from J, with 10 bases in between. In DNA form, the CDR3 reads TGTGCCAGTAGTAACGGGTTGGGGAACACCGGGGAGCTGTTTTTT. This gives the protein CASSNGLGNTGELFF.

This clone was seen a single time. The CDR3 DNA reads as TGCAGCGTTGTAGCCAAGGACTATGGCTACACCTTC. Protein: CSVVAKDYGYTF. The gene calls are TRBV29-1 and TRBJ1-2; unclear D gene. Germline-derived CDR1 and CDR2 are SQVTM and ANQGSEA. The V gene lost 4 bases and the J gene lost 3 bases, with 9 bases spanning the gap. The CDR3 length is 12 residues.

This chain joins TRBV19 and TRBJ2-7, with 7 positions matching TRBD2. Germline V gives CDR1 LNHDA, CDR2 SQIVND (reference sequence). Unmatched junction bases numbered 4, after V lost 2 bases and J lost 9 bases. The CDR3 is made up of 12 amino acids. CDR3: CASSIPGRGQYF. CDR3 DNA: TGTGCCAGTAGTATACCGGGGAGGGGGCAGTACTTC.

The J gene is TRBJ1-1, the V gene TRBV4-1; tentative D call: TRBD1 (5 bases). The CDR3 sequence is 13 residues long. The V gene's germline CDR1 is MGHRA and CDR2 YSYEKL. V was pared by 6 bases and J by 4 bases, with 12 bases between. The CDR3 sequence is CASRTAPGTEAFF. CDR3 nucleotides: TGCGCCAGCAGGACAGCCCCGGGCACTGAAGCTTTCTTT.

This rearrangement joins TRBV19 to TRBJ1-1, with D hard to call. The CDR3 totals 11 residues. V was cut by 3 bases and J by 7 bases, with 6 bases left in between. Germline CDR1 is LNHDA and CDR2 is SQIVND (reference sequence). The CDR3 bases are TGTGCCAGTAGTATTGGGGATGAAGCTTTCTTT. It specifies CASSIGDEAFF.

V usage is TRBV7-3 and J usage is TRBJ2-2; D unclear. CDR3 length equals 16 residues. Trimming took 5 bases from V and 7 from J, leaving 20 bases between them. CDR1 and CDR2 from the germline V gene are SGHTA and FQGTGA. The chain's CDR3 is CASSPQEPLWDGELFF. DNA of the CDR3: TGTGCCAGCAGCCCGCAGGAGCCCCTGTGGGACGGGGAGCTGTTTTTT.

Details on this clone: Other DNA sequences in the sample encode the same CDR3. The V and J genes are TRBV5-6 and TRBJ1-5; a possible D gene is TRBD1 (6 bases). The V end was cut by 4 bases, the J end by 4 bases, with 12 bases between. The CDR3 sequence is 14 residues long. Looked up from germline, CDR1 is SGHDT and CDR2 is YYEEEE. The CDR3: CASSLGQANQPQHF. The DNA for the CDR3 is TGTGCCAGCAGCCTGGGACAAGCAAATCAGCCCCAGCATTTT.

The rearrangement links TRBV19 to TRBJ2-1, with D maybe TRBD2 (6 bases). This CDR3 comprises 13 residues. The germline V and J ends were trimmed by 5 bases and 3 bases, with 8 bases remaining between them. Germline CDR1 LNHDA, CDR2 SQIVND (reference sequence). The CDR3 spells CASSGGIYNEQFF. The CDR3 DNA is TGTGCCAGTAGTGGGGGGATCTACAATGAGCAGTTCTTC.

The chain's CDR3 is CASSFSGRAHYEQYF. The CDR3 bases are TGTGCCAGCAGTTTTAGCGGGAGGGCCCACTACGAGCAGTACTTC. The rearrangement links TRBV6-5 to TRBJ2-7; TRBD2 matches at 11 bases. Germline CDR1 reads MNHEY; CDR2 reads SVGAGI. The CDR3 runs to 15 residues. J was trimmed by 3 bases and V by 4 bases; bases with no gene match: 5.

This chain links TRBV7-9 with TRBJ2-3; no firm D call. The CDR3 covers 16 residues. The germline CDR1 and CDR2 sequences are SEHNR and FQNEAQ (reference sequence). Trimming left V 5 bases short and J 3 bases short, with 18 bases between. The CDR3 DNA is TGTGCCAGCAGCCGTACCAGGCGACGTGGGACAGATACGCAGTATTTT. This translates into CASSRTRRRGTDTQYF.

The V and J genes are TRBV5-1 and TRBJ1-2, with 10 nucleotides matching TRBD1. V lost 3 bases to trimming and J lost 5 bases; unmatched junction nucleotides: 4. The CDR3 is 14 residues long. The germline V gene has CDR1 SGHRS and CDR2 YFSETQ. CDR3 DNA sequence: TGCGCCAGCAGCTGGGGGACAGGGGAATATGGCTACACCTTC. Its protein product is CASSWGTGEYGYTF.

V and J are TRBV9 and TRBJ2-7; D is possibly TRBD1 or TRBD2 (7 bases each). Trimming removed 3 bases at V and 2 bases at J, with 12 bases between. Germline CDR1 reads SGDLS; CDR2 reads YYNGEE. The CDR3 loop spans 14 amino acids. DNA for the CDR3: TGTGCCAGCAGCGCGGCAGGGGGGGCCTACGAGCAGTACTTC. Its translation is CASSAAGGAYEQYF.

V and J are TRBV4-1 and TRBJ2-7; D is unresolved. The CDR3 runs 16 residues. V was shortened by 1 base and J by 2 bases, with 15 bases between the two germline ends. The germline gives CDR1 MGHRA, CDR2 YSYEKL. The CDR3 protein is CASSQATNTPTYEQYF. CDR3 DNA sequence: TGCGCCAGCAGCCAAGCAACCAACACGCCAACCTACGAGCAGTACTTC.

CDR3 in amino acids: CASSLDREGPNQPQHF. The CDR3, as DNA: TGTGCCAGCAGCCTCGACAGGGAAGGTCCGAATCAGCCCCAGCATTTT. This sequence joins TRBV5-8 and TRBJ1-5, with 7 bases that match TRBD1. The CDR3 sequence is 16 residues long. V lost 4 bases to trimming and J lost 4 bases; unmatched junction nucleotides: 11. Germline CDR1 is SGHTS and CDR2 is YDEGEE. Full variable domain (outside the CDR3, taken from reference TRBV5-8 and TRBJ1-5): EAGVTQSPTHLIKTRGQQATLRCSPISGHTSVYWYQQALGLGLQFLLWYDEGEERNRGNFPPRFSGRQFPNYSSELNVNALELEDSALYLCASSLDREGPNQPQHFGDGTRLSIL.